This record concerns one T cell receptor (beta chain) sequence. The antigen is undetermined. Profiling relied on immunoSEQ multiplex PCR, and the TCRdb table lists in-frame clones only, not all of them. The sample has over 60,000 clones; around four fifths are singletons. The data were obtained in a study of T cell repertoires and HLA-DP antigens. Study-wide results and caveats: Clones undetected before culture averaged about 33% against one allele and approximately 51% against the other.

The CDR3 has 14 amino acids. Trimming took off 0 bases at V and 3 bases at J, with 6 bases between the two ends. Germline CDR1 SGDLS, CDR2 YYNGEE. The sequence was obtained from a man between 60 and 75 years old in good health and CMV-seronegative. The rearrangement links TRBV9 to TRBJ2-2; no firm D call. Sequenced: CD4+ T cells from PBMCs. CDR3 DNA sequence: TGTGCCAGCAGCGTAGGGCCTGACACCGGGGAGCTGTTTTTT. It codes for CASSVGPDTGELFF.